The rows below give T cell receptor beta chains drawn from one sample of a study of cytomegalovirus exposure and HLA in healthy donors. The method was immunoSEQ multiplex PCR; TCRdb's version includes in-frame clones alone and lacks a portion of them. The sample yields 89,000 or so clones, around 72% seen once. Input material: PBMCs. The receptors shown here come from a man younger than 30 in good health and CMV-seropositive. Both conserved end residues are part of each CDR3. The D gene is left open where the match is weak. A clone size is listed for some rows: how often the clone was seen (once, few, many), or a class if it is expanded.

d_call: -
clone_size: few
j_call: TRBJ1-1
v_call: TRBV19
cdr3_aa: CASRPPGTSTEAFF
cdr3_nt: TGTGCCAGTAGACCCCCCGGTACGAGCACTGAAGCTTTCTTT

d_call: TRBD1
clone_size: -
j_call: TRBJ1-6
v_call: TRBV27
cdr3_aa: CASSRQGVRYNSPLHF
cdr3_nt: TGTGCCAGCAGTCGACAGGGGGTCCGCTATAATTCACCCCTCCACTTT

d_call: TRBD1
clone_size: -
j_call: TRBJ2-7
v_call: TRBV30
cdr3_aa: CAWSVQQGLFEQYF
cdr3_nt: TGTGCCTGGAGTGTGCAACAGGGGCTCTTCGAGCAGTACTTC

d_call: -
clone_size: -
j_call: TRBJ2-7
v_call: TRBV27
cdr3_aa: CASSFAGEQYF
cdr3_nt: TGTGCCAGCAGTTTCGCGGGCGAGCAGTACTTC

d_call: -
clone_size: -
j_call: TRBJ2-7
v_call: TRBV28
cdr3_aa: CASSLAREQYF
cdr3_nt: TGTGCCAGCAGTTTAGCGCGTGAGCAGTACTTC

d_call: -
clone_size: -
j_call: TRBJ2-7
v_call: TRBV6-5
cdr3_aa: CASSKPSSLGEQYF
cdr3_nt: TGTGCCAGCAGTAAACCGAGTTCCCTCGGCGAGCAGTACTTC

d_call: -
clone_size: -
j_call: TRBJ1-4
v_call: TRBV28
cdr3_aa: CASNKGEKLFF
cdr3_nt: TGTGCCAGCAATAAGGGGGAAAAACTGTTTTTT

d_call: -
clone_size: few
j_call: TRBJ2-6
v_call: TRBV7-9
cdr3_aa: CASSLVSAGANVLTF
cdr3_nt: TGTGCCAGCAGCTTAGTTTCGGCTGGGGCCAACGTCCTGACTTTC

d_call: -
clone_size: -
j_call: TRBJ1-2
v_call: TRBV18
cdr3_aa: CASSPEQVLGYTF
cdr3_nt: TGTGCCAGCTCACCAGAACAGGTTCTGGGCTACACCTTC

d_call: -
clone_size: few
j_call: TRBJ2-7
v_call: TRBV10-3
cdr3_aa: CAIGGAEQYF
cdr3_nt: TGTGCCATCGGGGGGGCCGAGCAGTACTTC

d_call: TRBD1
clone_size: -
j_call: TRBJ1-4
v_call: TRBV7-2
cdr3_aa: CASSINRGLNEKLFF
cdr3_nt: TGTGCCAGCAGCATAAACAGGGGGCTGAATGAAAAACTGTTTTTT

d_call: -
clone_size: -
j_call: TRBJ2-2
v_call: TRBV7-2
cdr3_aa: CASSGGLRAGELFF
cdr3_nt: TGTGCCAGCAGCGGGGGGTTGAGGGCCGGGGAGCTGTTTTTT

d_call: TRBD1
clone_size: -
j_call: TRBJ1-2
v_call: TRBV5-1
cdr3_aa: CASSPTPRGHDYGYTF
cdr3_nt: TGCGCCAGCAGCCCTACCCCCAGGGGGCATGACTATGGCTACACCTTC

d_call: -
clone_size: -
j_call: TRBJ1-1
v_call: TRBV5-1
cdr3_aa: CASAGQGNTEAFF
cdr3_nt: TGCGCCAGCGCTGGGCAGGGGAATACTGAAGCTTTCTTT

d_call: TRBD1
clone_size: few
j_call: TRBJ1-1
v_call: TRBV5-1
cdr3_aa: CASSLGGTGNTEAFF
cdr3_nt: TGCGCCAGCAGCTTGGGGGGGACAGGGAACACTGAAGCTTTCTTT

d_call: -
clone_size: -
j_call: TRBJ2-7
v_call: TRBV15
cdr3_aa: CATSRSGGPYEQYF
cdr3_nt: TGTGCCACCAGCAGATCCGGGGGACCGTACGAGCAGTACTTC

d_call: -
clone_size: once
j_call: TRBJ1-3
v_call: TRBV30
cdr3_aa: CASLLPGNTIYF
cdr3_nt: TGTGCCTCCCTTCTTCCTGGAAACACCATATATTTT

d_call: TRBD2
clone_size: -
j_call: TRBJ2-3
v_call: TRBV27
cdr3_aa: CASSRVGTSGAIRDTQYF
cdr3_nt: TGTGCCAGCAGCAGAGTTGGGACTAGCGGTGCCATTCGAGATACGCAGTATTTT

d_call: TRBD2
clone_size: -
j_call: TRBJ2-5
v_call: TRBV13
cdr3_aa: CASSGSSGGKETQYF
cdr3_nt: TGTGCCAGCAGCGGATCTAGCGGGGGGAAAGAGACCCAGTACTTC

d_call: -
clone_size: -
j_call: TRBJ2-7
v_call: TRBV5-1
cdr3_aa: CASSLDSPGFYEQYF
cdr3_nt: TGCGCCAGCAGCTTGGATTCCCCAGGATTCTACGAGCAGTACTTC

d_call: -
clone_size: -
j_call: TRBJ1-5
v_call: TRBV2
cdr3_aa: CASTPRGEQPQHF
cdr3_nt: TGTGCCAGCACCCCCCGGGGGGAGCAGCCCCAGCATTTT

d_call: -
clone_size: -
j_call: TRBJ1-1
v_call: TRBV19
cdr3_aa: CAGWGLMNTEAFF
cdr3_nt: TGTGCCGGGTGGGGACTGATGAACACTGAAGCTTTCTTT

d_call: -
clone_size: few
j_call: TRBJ1-1
v_call: TRBV5-4
cdr3_aa: CASSLGTETSEAFF
cdr3_nt: TGTGCCAGCAGCTTGGGTACCGAGACTTCTGAAGCTTTCTTT

d_call: TRBD1
clone_size: -
j_call: TRBJ1-2
v_call: TRBV29-1
cdr3_aa: CSTRTGRGYTF
cdr3_nt: TGCAGCACCCGGACAGGGCGAGGCTACACCTTC

d_call: -
clone_size: -
j_call: TRBJ2-5
v_call: TRBV7-2
cdr3_aa: CASSARVETQYF
cdr3_nt: TGTGCCAGCAGCGCCCGGGTGGAGACCCAGTACTTC

d_call: TRBD1
clone_size: -
j_call: TRBJ2-7
v_call: TRBV6-5
cdr3_aa: CASSSDRDRGSYEQYF
cdr3_nt: TGTGCCAGCAGTTCCGACCGGGACAGGGGCTCCTACGAGCAGTACTTC

d_call: -
clone_size: once
j_call: TRBJ1-1
v_call: TRBV13
cdr3_aa: CASSLRRPANTEAFF
cdr3_nt: TGTGCCAGCAGCTTACGGAGACCGGCGAACACTGAAGCTTTCTTT

d_call: -
clone_size: -
j_call: TRBJ1-2
v_call: TRBV12-2
cdr3_aa: CASRLPRGGQGGCGYTF
cdr3_nt: TGTGCAAGTCGCTTACCTCGGGGGGGACAGGGTGGCTGCGGCTACACCTTC

d_call: TRBD2
clone_size: -
j_call: TRBJ2-5
v_call: TRBV7-8
cdr3_aa: CAGRQAGGKYQETQYF
cdr3_nt: TGTGCCGGAAGACAAGCGGGGGGCAAATACCAAGAGACCCAGTACTTC

d_call: -
clone_size: -
j_call: TRBJ2-7
v_call: TRBV2
cdr3_aa: CASSAGLTPYEQYF
cdr3_nt: TGTGCCAGCAGTGCCGGACTAACACCCTACGAGCAGTACTTC

d_call: TRBD2
clone_size: -
j_call: TRBJ2-1
v_call: TRBV7-8
cdr3_aa: CASSSATSGAGEQFF
cdr3_nt: TGTGCCAGCAGCTCTGCGACTAGCGGGGCCGGGGAGCAGTTCTTC

d_call: TRBD2
clone_size: few
j_call: TRBJ2-3
v_call: TRBV7-6
cdr3_aa: CASSLRTSGDTQYF
cdr3_nt: TGTGCCAGCAGCTTAAGGACTAGCGGAGATACGCAGTATTTT

d_call: TRBD1
clone_size: -
j_call: TRBJ1-5
v_call: TRBV27
cdr3_aa: CASSGTGMGNQPQHF
cdr3_nt: TGTGCCAGCAGCGGGACAGGTATGGGCAATCAGCCCCAGCATTTT

d_call: -
clone_size: -
j_call: TRBJ1-5
v_call: TRBV30
cdr3_aa: CAWSPPGVQPQHF
cdr3_nt: TGTGCCTGGAGTCCCCCAGGGGTCCAGCCCCAGCATTTT

d_call: TRBD1
clone_size: -
j_call: TRBJ1-1
v_call: TRBV30
cdr3_aa: CAWSDGGGRGHTEAFF
cdr3_nt: TGTGCCTGGAGTGATGGCGGTGGCAGGGGGCATACTGAAGCTTTCTTT

d_call: TRBD1
clone_size: -
j_call: TRBJ1-4
v_call: TRBV2
cdr3_aa: CASMFSGQGYEKLFF
cdr3_nt: TGTGCCAGCATGTTTTCGGGACAGGGTTATGAAAAACTGTTTTTT

d_call: -
clone_size: -
j_call: TRBJ1-2
v_call: TRBV28
cdr3_aa: CASSLSTVTYGYTF
cdr3_nt: TGTGCCAGCAGTTTGTCGACAGTTACTTATGGCTACACCTTC

d_call: -
clone_size: -
j_call: TRBJ2-5
v_call: TRBV5-3
cdr3_aa: CARSLASTWYQETQYF
cdr3_nt: TGTGCCAGAAGCTTGGCGTCTACCTGGTACCAAGAGACCCAGTACTTC

d_call: -
clone_size: -
j_call: TRBJ1-5
v_call: TRBV19
cdr3_aa: CASSIDTSTGLPQHF
cdr3_nt: TGTGCCAGTAGTATAGATACAAGCACAGGGTTGCCCCAGCATTTT

d_call: TRBD1
clone_size: few
j_call: TRBJ1-6
v_call: TRBV6-6
cdr3_aa: CASSSTKGAGDSPLHF
cdr3_nt: TGTGCCAGCAGTTCCACAAAGGGGGCCGGGGATTCACCCCTCCACTTT

d_call: TRBD1
clone_size: -
j_call: TRBJ2-7
v_call: TRBV19
cdr3_aa: CASAGGLYEQYF
cdr3_nt: TGTGCCAGCGCAGGGGGCCTCTACGAGCAGTACTTC

d_call: -
clone_size: -
j_call: TRBJ1-1
v_call: TRBV5-1
cdr3_aa: CASSSLASSQRNTEAFF
cdr3_nt: TGCGCCAGCAGCTCCCTGGCCTCGTCTCAGCGAAACACTGAAGCTTTCTTT

d_call: TRBD1
clone_size: few
j_call: TRBJ1-5
v_call: TRBV6-5
cdr3_aa: CASSTQGAPNQPQHF
cdr3_nt: TGTGCCAGCAGTACACAGGGGGCCCCCAATCAGCCCCAGCATTTT

d_call: TRBD1
clone_size: -
j_call: TRBJ1-2
v_call: TRBV5-6
cdr3_aa: CASSRGTGQGYTF
cdr3_nt: TGTGCCAGCAGCCGCGGGACAGGGCAAGGCTACACCTTC

d_call: -
clone_size: few
j_call: TRBJ1-5
v_call: TRBV2
cdr3_aa: CASSEARGRQSNQPQHF
cdr3_nt: TGTGCCAGCAGTGAAGCGCGCGGTCGACAGAGCAATCAGCCCCAGCATTTT

d_call: TRBD2
clone_size: -
j_call: TRBJ2-7
v_call: TRBV7-9
cdr3_aa: CASTGGYEQYF
cdr3_nt: TGTGCCAGCACGGGGGGCTACGAGCAGTACTTC

d_call: TRBD1
clone_size: -
j_call: TRBJ2-3
v_call: TRBV5-8
cdr3_aa: CACRDRGSDTQYF
cdr3_nt: TGTGCCTGCCGGGACAGGGGATCAGATACGCAGTATTTT

d_call: -
clone_size: -
j_call: TRBJ2-7
v_call: TRBV29-1
cdr3_aa: CSVAVNLRGEQYF
cdr3_nt: TGCAGCGTTGCGGTGAATCTCAGAGGCGAGCAGTACTTC

d_call: -
clone_size: -
j_call: TRBJ2-5
v_call: TRBV5-4
cdr3_aa: CASSLGGEETQYF
cdr3_nt: TGTGCCAGCAGCTTGGGGGGGGAAGAGACCCAGTACTTC

d_call: -
clone_size: -
j_call: TRBJ2-5
v_call: TRBV9
cdr3_aa: CASSTSSRETQYF
cdr3_nt: TGTGCCAGCAGCACCTCATCGCGGGAGACCCAGTACTTC

d_call: -
clone_size: few
j_call: TRBJ2-2
v_call: TRBV9
cdr3_aa: CASSVMSDHTGELFF
cdr3_nt: TGTGCCAGCAGCGTTATGAGCGACCACACCGGGGAGCTGTTTTTT

d_call: -
clone_size: -
j_call: TRBJ1-2
v_call: TRBV6-1
cdr3_aa: CALSGTTDNSF
cdr3_nt: TGTGCCCTAAGCGGGACAACGGACAACTCCTTC

d_call: -
clone_size: -
j_call: TRBJ2-1
v_call: TRBV27
cdr3_aa: CASSPPGGSYNEQFF
cdr3_nt: TGTGCCAGCAGCCCCCCGGGGGGCTCTTACAATGAGCAGTTCTTC

d_call: TRBD1
clone_size: -
j_call: TRBJ2-2
v_call: TRBV18
cdr3_aa: CASSPGQVFAGELFF
cdr3_nt: TGTGCCAGCTCACCGGGACAGGTTTTTGCCGGGGAGCTGTTTTTT

d_call: -
clone_size: -
j_call: TRBJ1-6
v_call: TRBV6-5
cdr3_aa: CASRIGIRSPLHF
cdr3_nt: TGTGCCAGCCGGATCGGGATCAGATCACCCCTCCACTTT

d_call: -
clone_size: -
j_call: TRBJ1-6
v_call: TRBV30
cdr3_aa: CAWTYGGTGQSLHF
cdr3_nt: TGTGCCTGGACCTACGGGGGGACCGGACAATCCCTCCACTTT

d_call: -
clone_size: once
j_call: TRBJ1-4
v_call: TRBV11-3
cdr3_aa: CASRSQGNEKLFF
cdr3_nt: TGTGCCAGCAGATCACAGGGAAATGAAAAACTGTTTTTT